These 29 T cell receptor beta chains originate from one sample sequenced in a study of cytomegalovirus exposure and HLA in healthy donors. In the PCR, 60 Vbeta and 13 Jbeta primers were used. Some clones are missing from TCRdb's copy, which holds only in-frame ones; the method was immunoSEQ multiplex PCR. This sample has around 39,000 clones, with roughly 77% found just once. The specimen sequenced was PBMCs. Receptors originate from a man aged 25-45 years in good health and CMV-seronegative.

The chain carries TRBV7-9 and TRBJ1-4; TRBD1 aligns across 10 bases. The V gene's germline CDR1 is SEHNR and CDR2 FQNEAQ (reference sequence). The CDR3 loop spans 15 amino acids. V dropped 4 bases and J dropped 7; count of bases not matched to a gene: 6. The CDR3 region has the DNA TGTGCCAGCAGCTCAGAGACAGGGGGCGGTGAAAAACTGTTTTTT. This translates into CASSSETGGGEKLFF.

V and J are TRBV4-1 and TRBJ2-1; 12 positions match TRBD2. There are 16 residues in the CDR3. The V segment lost 2 bases and the J segment 6 bases; nucleotides outside the gene matches: 5. In germline, CDR1 is MGHRA, CDR2 YSYEKL. CDR3 in DNA: TGCGCCAGCAGCCAACGACTAGCGGGAGTCCCCAATGAGCAGTTCTTC. It encodes CASSQRLAGVPNEQFF.

The V and J genes are TRBV21-1 and TRBJ2-3; no check of the table's D call, TRBD1, against the DNA was made. TRBV21-1 is reported as a pseudogene. The CDR3 is made up of 14 amino acids. The CDR3: CASSKARGGQEQYF. CDR3 in DNA: TGTGCCAGCAGCAAAGCAAGAGGGGGCCAGGAGCAGTATTTT.

The chain is built from TRBV27 and TRBJ2-7; D is perhaps TRBD2 (6 bases). V was cut by 5 bases and J by 5 bases, with 19 bases left in between. The CDR3 loop spans 15 amino acids. CDR1 and CDR2 from the germline V gene are MNHEY and SMNVEV (reference sequence). The CDR3 DNA follows: TGTGCCAGCAGTGTTTCGGCGGGATTCGGCGACGAGCAGTACTTC. Its protein product is CASSVSAGFGDEQYF.

This clone was observed once. The chain couples TRBV4-1 to TRBJ1-2; 11 positions match TRBD1. Germline trimming cut 4 bases from V and 7 bases from J; bases unmatched to any gene: 5. The CDR3 loop spans 14 amino acids. The V gene's germline CDR1 is MGHRA and CDR2 YSYEKL. CDR3 sequence (DNA): TGCGCCAGCAGCCGCCTCGGGACAGGGGGTGGCTACACCTTC. Its translation is CASSRLGTGGGYTF.

The CDR3 reads CASSQGGGEAFF. The CDR3 coding sequence is TGCGCCAGCAGCCAAGGAGGGGGAGAAGCTTTCTTT. This rearrangement joins TRBV4-3 to TRBJ1-1, with D tentatively TRBD1 (6 bases). V lost 1 base, J lost 8 bases, and 8 bases lay in between. The CDR3 is made up of 12 amino acids. Germline assignment: CDR1 LGHNA and CDR2 YSLEER.

The V call is TRBV30, the J call TRBJ2-2; TRBD2 matches 7 bases. The V and J ends lost 3 bases and 3 bases, in that order; junction bases with no gene match: 7. The CDR3 is made up of 15 amino acids. CDR1 and CDR2 (germline): GTSNPN, SVGIG (reference sequence). The CDR3 DNA is TGTGCCTGGAGCTTGCTGGGGGGGGACACCGGGGAGCTGTTTTTT. Translated, it gives CAWSLLGGDTGELFF.

This chain links TRBV7-2 with TRBJ2-7, with 8 positions matching TRBD2. Germline trimming cut 3 bases from V and 2 bases from J; bases unmatched to any gene: 3. The CDR3 length is 14 residues. From germline, CDR1 is SGHTA and CDR2 FQGNSA. The chain's CDR3 is CASSFDGRAYEQYF. The DNA for the CDR3 is TGTGCCAGCAGCTTCGACGGGAGGGCCTACGAGCAGTACTTC.

As concerns this clone: The junction and the germline gene differ at one end; a read error may be behind it. The chain links TRBV15 to TRBJ1-2; D remains unclear. The CDR3 runs 16 residues. CDR1 and CDR2 (germline): LNHNV, YYDKDF (reference sequence). This CDR3 reads CAISKVPGGVNYGYTF. In DNA form, the CDR3 reads TGTGCCATCAGCAAGGTACCGGGAGGCGTTAACTATGGCTACACCTTC. Filled out from reference TRBV15 and TRBJ1-2, the complete variable domain reads DAMVIQNPRYQVTQFGKPVTLSCSQTLNHNVMYWYQQKSSQAPKLLFHYYDKDFNNEADTPDNFQSRRPNTSFCFLDIRSPGLGDTAMYLCAISKVPGGVNYGYTFGSGTRLTVV.

The J gene is TRBJ1-1, the V gene TRBV30, with TRBD1 matching 7 bases. Germline loops: CDR1 GTSNPN, CDR2 SVGIG (reference sequence). J was trimmed by 5 bases and V by 2 bases; bases with no gene match: 5. This CDR3 comprises 13 residues. CDR3 nucleotides: TGTGCCTGGAGTAACGCAGGGGGAACTGAAGCTTTCTTT. Its protein is CAWSNAGGTEAFF. The whole variable domain, remainder taken from reference TRBV30 and TRBJ1-1, is SQTIHQWPATLVQPVGSPLSLECTVEGTSNPNLYWYRQAAGRGLQLLFYSVGIGQISSEVPQNLSASRPQDRQFILSSKKLLLSDSGFYLCAWSNAGGTEAFFGQGTRLTVV.

The rearrangement uses TRBV13 and TRBJ2-7; 11 nucleotides line up with TRBD2. The trim removed 5 bases at V and 0 bases at J, leaving 3 bases unmatched. The CDR3 covers 15 residues. The germline V gene has CDR1 PRHDT and CDR2 FYEKMQ (reference sequence). The CDR3: CASSRGLAGSYEQYF. The CDR3 region has the DNA TGTGCCAGCAGCCGAGGACTAGCGGGCTCCTACGAGCAGTACTTC.

The rearrangement uses TRBV4-3 and TRBJ1-6; the D is unclear. V gave up 4 bases and J gave up 8 bases, with 9 bases separating them. CDR3 length equals 13 residues. Per germline, CDR1 LGHNA and CDR2 YSLEER. The CDR3 DNA is TGCGCCAGCAGCCGGATGAGGGATTCACCCCTCCACTTT. Translation gives CASSRMRDSPLHF.

This chain links TRBV5-5 with TRBJ2-7; 12 bases match TRBD1. The CDR3 extends over 16 amino acids. CDR1 is SGHKS and CDR2 is YYEKEE in the germline V gene (reference sequence). Trimming removed 4 bases from V and 7 bases from J; junction bases left unmatched: 12. The CDR3 sequence: CASSTGLGQGAGEQYF. The CDR3 DNA reads as TGTGCCAGCAGCACGGGACTGGGACAGGGGGCTGGGGAGCAGTACTTC.

The V gene is TRBV4-3, the J gene TRBJ1-2; 9 nucleotides agree with TRBD1. J lost 7 bases, V lost 0 bases, and 12 bases had no gene match. CDR1 and CDR2 from the germline V gene are LGHNA and YSLEER. This CDR3 has 17 amino acids. The CDR3 DNA reads as TGCGCCAGCAGCCAAGAATCCTATGGGACAGGGACTTTTGGCTACACCTTC. Translation: CASSQESYGTGTFGYTF.

The rearrangement joins TRBV30 to TRBJ1-5; TRBD1 might be the D (6 bases). V was trimmed by 1 base and J by 7 bases, leaving 8 bases between them. Germline-derived CDR1 and CDR2 are GTSNPN and SVGIG (reference sequence). This CDR3 is 12 amino acids long. The DNA of the CDR3 is TGTGCCTGGAGTGCAGGGGTGCAGCCCCAGCATTTT. This gives the protein CAWSAGVQPQHF. The full variable domain, its missing parts supplied by reference TRBV30 and TRBJ1-5, is SQTIHQWPATLVQPVGSPLSLECTVEGTSNPNLYWYRQAAGRGLQLLFYSVGIGQISSEVPQNLSASRPQDRQFILSSKKLLLSDSGFYLCAWSAGVQPQHFGDGTRLSIL.

The rearrangement joins TRBV4-1 to TRBJ2-7; TRBD1 agrees at 9 bases. V dropped 3 bases and J dropped 1; count of bases not matched to a gene: 4. Germline V gives CDR1 MGHRA, CDR2 YSYEKL. The CDR3 consists of 15 residues. CDR3 nucleotides: TGCGCCAGCAGCCAGCGACAGGGGGTATCCTACGAGCAGTACTTC. Translated: CASSQRQGVSYEQYF.

The chain recombines TRBV4-1 with TRBJ2-7; TRBD2 agrees at 7 bases. This CDR3 is 15 amino acids long. V shed 4 bases, J shed 7 bases, and the junction held 13 bases outside the gene matches. CDR1 and CDR2 (germline): MGHRA, YSYEKL. CDR3 sequence reads: CASSPTSAGVNEQYF. The CDR3 nucleotides are TGCGCCAGCAGCCCGACTAGTGCGGGAGTGAATGAGCAGTACTTC.

V gene TRBV5-1 combines with J gene TRBJ2-3; 13 bases match TRBD2. The CDR3 runs to 20 residues. Germline V gene data show CDR1 as SGHRS and CDR2 as YFSETQ. V was clipped by 1 base and J by 0 bases; unmatched bases: 11. This CDR3 reads CASSLQGLAGRSLSTDTQYF. DNA for the CDR3: TGCGCCAGCAGCTTGCAGGGACTAGCGGGGAGGTCCCTTAGCACAGATACGCAGTATTTT.

The rearrangement joins TRBV15 to TRBJ2-2; 7 bases map to TRBD2. The length of the CDR3 is 17 residues. V was clipped by 8 bases and J by 3 bases; unmatched bases: 15. Germline assignment: CDR1 LNHNV and CDR2 YYDKDF (reference sequence). CDR3 in DNA: TGTGCCACCTCGATGACCTGGGGCGGGAGCCACACCGGGGAGCTGTTTTTT. Its protein is CATSMTWGGSHTGELFF. Full variable domain (rest looked up from reference TRBV15 and TRBJ2-2): DAMVIQNPRYQVTQFGKPVTLSCSQTLNHNVMYWYQQKSSQAPKLLFHYYDKDFNNEADTPDNFQSRRPNTSFCFLDIRSPGLGDTAMYLCATSMTWGGSHTGELFFGEGSRLTVL.

This chain links TRBV2 with TRBJ1-2; possibly TRBD1 for D (5 bases). Germline V gene lookup returns CDR1 SNHLY and CDR2 FYNNEI. The CDR3 is 14 amino acids. V was cut by 3 bases and J by 8 bases, with 16 bases left in between. The CDR3 sequence: CASSETSGGRGYTF. CDR3 sequence (DNA): TGTGCCAGCAGTGAGACTTCGGGGGGTAGAGGCTACACCTTC. The full variable domain, its missing parts supplied by reference TRBV2 and TRBJ1-2, is EPEVTQTPSHQVTQMGQEVILRCVPISNHLYFYWYRQILGQKVEFLVSFYNNEISEKSEIFDDQFSVERPDGSNFTLKIRSTKLEDSAMYFCASSETSGGRGYTFGSGTRLTVV.

The sample holds one count of this clone. The V and J genes are TRBV6-1 and TRBJ1-4; 10 nucleotides agree with TRBD1. Germline CDR1 MNHNS, CDR2 SASEGT. With V trimmed by 2 bases and J by 11 bases, 11 bases remained unmatched. This CDR3 has 16 amino acids. Here the CDR3 reads CASSELIDRGRGKLFF. CDR3 DNA sequence: TGTGCCAGCAGTGAACTCATCGACAGGGGGCGCGGGAAACTGTTTTTT.

As to this clone: Mismatch with germline at one junction end may stem from a read error. The chain uses TRBV27 and TRBJ2-2; the D gene is possibly TRBD2 (6 bases). Looked up from germline, CDR1 is MNHEY and CDR2 is SMNVEV (reference sequence). The CDR3 has 16 residues. The CDR3 coding sequence is TGTGCCAGCAGTTTAGAGAGTGCCAGTAACACCGGGGGGCTGTTTTTT. Amino acids: CASSLESASNTGGLFF.

V and J are TRBV28 and TRBJ1-2; D remains ambiguous. Germline loops: CDR1 MDHEN, CDR2 SYDVKM. The CDR3 extends over 15 amino acids. Trimming left V 5 bases short and J 0 bases short, with 13 bases between. The CDR3 sequence: CASSRITGTNYGYTF. The CDR3 nucleotides read TGTGCCAGCAGTCGGATTACGGGAACTAACTATGGCTACACCTTC.

In this sample, this clone turned up a few times. A junction end diverges from the germline sequence, so it may reflect a read error. This chain connects TRBV5-4 to TRBJ2-5, with TRBD1 matching over 7 bases. The germline gives CDR1 SGHNT, CDR2 YYREEE (reference sequence). The CDR3 spans 14 residues. This chain's CDR3 is CASSPGRGQLGLDF. Here the CDR3 DNA reads TGTGCCAGCAGCCCCGGAAGGGGACAGCTGGGGTTAGACTTC.

The chain links TRBV6-4 to TRBJ2-1; TRBD2 aligns across 10 bases. The CDR3 covers 15 residues. The junction had 4 bases not matched to a gene; V was cut back by 0 bases and J by 8 bases. The germline gives CDR1 MRHNA, CDR2 SNTAGT. This CDR3 reads CASSDSASGSDEQFF. CDR3 nucleotide sequence: TGTGCCAGCAGTGACTCGGCTAGCGGGAGCGATGAGCAGTTCTTC.

The sample holds a few counts of this clone. This chain links TRBV7-9 with TRBJ2-2; D might be TRBD2 (6 bases). Between the trimmed V and J ends, which lost 10 bases and 7 bases, there was a span of 19 bases. The CDR3 is 14 amino acids. Germline loops: CDR1 SEHNR, CDR2 FQNEAQ (reference sequence). The CDR3: CANPPRGVNGELFF. The DNA for the CDR3 is TGTGCCAATCCCCCGCGGGGTGTGAACGGGGAGCTGTTTTTT.

The chain combines TRBV27 with TRBJ2-2; TRBD2 aligns across 8 bases. V lost 2 bases, J lost 6 bases, and 2 bases stayed unmatched. Germline V gene data show CDR1 as MNHEY and CDR2 as SMNVEV (reference sequence). The CDR3 is 14 residues long. The CDR3 DNA reads as TGTGCCAGCAGTTTAACGGGGGGGCCCGGGGAGCTGTTTTTT. It is translated as CASSLTGGPGELFF.

The chain couples TRBV9 to TRBJ1-2; D call uncertain. The germline V gene has CDR1 SGDLS and CDR2 YYNGEE. The CDR3 is made up of 15 amino acids. Trimming pared 0 bases from V and 2 bases from J, leaving 11 bases between. CDR3 protein: CASSVDSRPNYGYTF. The DNA for the CDR3 is TGTGCCAGCAGCGTAGACAGCCGGCCAAACTATGGCTACACCTTC.

V and J are TRBV10-3 and TRBJ2-6, with TRBD1 as a possible D gene (5 bases). The CDR3 has 19 residues. From germline, CDR1 is ENHRY and CDR2 SYGVKD. V was cut by 4 bases and J by 2 bases, with 21 bases left in between. CDR3 nucleotide sequence: TGTGCCATCAGTGCTGGCAGGGAACGCGGCCCTGCTGGGGCCAACGTCCTGACTTTC. Its translation: CAISAGRERGPAGANVLTF.